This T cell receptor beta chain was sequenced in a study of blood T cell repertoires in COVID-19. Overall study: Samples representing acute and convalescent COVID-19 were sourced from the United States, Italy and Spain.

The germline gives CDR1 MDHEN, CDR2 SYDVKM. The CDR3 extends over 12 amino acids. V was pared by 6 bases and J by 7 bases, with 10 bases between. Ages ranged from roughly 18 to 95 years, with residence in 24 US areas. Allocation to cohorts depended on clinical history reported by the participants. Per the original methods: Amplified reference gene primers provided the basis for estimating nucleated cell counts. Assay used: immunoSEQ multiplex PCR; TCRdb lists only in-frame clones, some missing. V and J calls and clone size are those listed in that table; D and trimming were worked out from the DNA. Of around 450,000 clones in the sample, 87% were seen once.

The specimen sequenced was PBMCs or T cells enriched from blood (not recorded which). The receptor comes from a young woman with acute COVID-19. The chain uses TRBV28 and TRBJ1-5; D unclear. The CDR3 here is CASRWSGQPQHF. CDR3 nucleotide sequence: TGTGCCAGCAGATGGTCGGGACAGCCCCAGCATTTT.